The TCR beta chain described here comes from a study of blood T cell repertoires in COVID-19. Study as a whole: From the United States, Italy and Spain came samples of acute and convalescent COVID-19.

Libraries were prepared by immunoSEQ multiplex PCR; TCRdb keeps only in-frame clonotypes and omits some of them. The sample contains about 270,000 clones, roughly 91% of which appear only once. In assigning cohorts, the study relied on participant-reported clinical history. The sample consisted of PBMCs or T cells enriched from blood (not recorded which). This clonotype originated in a woman aged 40 to 50 with acute COVID-19.

This CDR3 reads CASSLPGQGAYEQYF. Here the CDR3 DNA reads TGTGCCAGCAGCTTACCGGGACAGGGGGCCTACGAGCAGTACTTC. The V gene is TRBV5-4, the J gene TRBJ2-7; 11 bases line up with TRBD1. V lost 2 bases to trimming and J lost 2 bases; unmatched junction nucleotides: 3. Per germline, CDR1 SGHNT and CDR2 YYREEE (reference sequence). The CDR3 sequence is 15 residues long. The whole variable domain, remainder taken from reference TRBV5-4 and TRBJ2-7, is ETGVTQSPTHLIKTRGQQVTLRCSSQSGHNTVSWYQQALGQGPQFIFQYYREEENGRGNFPPRFSGLQFPNYSSELNVNALELDDSALYLCASSLPGQGAYEQYFGPGTRLTVT.